These 31 T cell receptor beta chains were all obtained from the same sample, sequenced in a study of blood T cell repertoires in COVID-19. Profiled with immunoSEQ multiplex PCR; TCRdb holds only in-frame clones, not every one. The sample holds a few hundred thousand clones, roughly 86% seen once. Specimen: peripheral blood. All receptors derive from a man aged 35 to 55 who had recovered from COVID-19.

The chain couples TRBV11-2 to TRBJ2-1, with D perhaps matching TRBD1 (6 bases). The CDR3 has 16 amino acids. With 5 bases removed from V and 4 bases from J, the gap between germline ends came to 18 bases. Germline V gene lookup returns CDR1 SGHAT and CDR2 FQNNGV. The CDR3 here is CASSLWPGQLYNEQFF. The CDR3 region has the DNA TGTGCCAGCAGCCTGTGGCCGGGACAACTATACAATGAGCAGTTCTTC.

V gene TRBV14 combines with J gene TRBJ2-3, with TRBD2 identical over 7 bases. With V trimmed by 4 bases and J by 4 bases, 11 bases remained unmatched. Germline lookup yields CDR1 SGHDN and CDR2 FVKESK. The CDR3 has 16 amino acids. The CDR3 bases are TGTGCCAGCAGCCTGCTAGCTCATGCGGGGGCAGATACGCAGTATTTT. This encodes CASSLLAHAGADTQYF.

This CDR3 reads CASSPSTGLGTYNEQFF. The CDR3 nucleotides are TGTGCCAGCAGCCCCTCTACGGGACTCGGCACTTACAATGAGCAGTTCTTC. The J gene is TRBJ2-1, the V gene TRBV7-2; D perhaps matches TRBD2 (6 bases). In germline, CDR1 is SGHTA, CDR2 FQGNSA. The CDR3 covers 17 residues. V lost 5 bases to trimming and J lost 4 bases, with 21 bases between them. Full variable domain (rest looked up from reference TRBV7-2 and TRBJ2-1): GAGVSQSPSNKVTEKGKDVELRCDPISGHTALYWYRQSLGQGLEFLIYFQGNSAPDKSGLPSDRFSAERTGGSVSTLTIQRTQQEDSAVYLCASSPSTGLGTYNEQFFGPGTRLTVL.

The CDR3 DNA is TGTGCCAGCAGTTACGCCCCGGGACTAGCGGGTAAGAGCTCCTACAATGAGCAGTTCTTC. This gives the protein CASSYAPGLAGKSSYNEQFF. The chain joins TRBV6-2 or TRBV6-3 to TRBJ2-1; TRBD2 matches 12 bases. Germline loops: CDR1 MNHEY, CDR2 SVGEGT. Unmatched junction bases numbered 11, after V lost 2 bases and J lost 0 bases. CDR3 length: 20 amino acids.

This chain connects TRBV5-6 to TRBJ2-1; 13 bases line up with TRBD2. The CDR3 contains 18 residues. The junction had 11 bases not matched to a gene; V was cut back by 3 bases and J by 5 bases. The germline CDR1 and CDR2 sequences are SGHDT and YYEEEE. This CDR3 reads CASSSGTSGKAGHNEQFF. In DNA, the CDR3 is TGTGCCAGCAGCTCGGGGACTAGCGGGAAGGCCGGCCACAATGAGCAGTTCTTC.

There are many counts of this clone. The chain employs TRBV19 and TRBJ1-2, with unresolved D. Per germline, CDR1 LNHDA and CDR2 SQIVND (reference sequence). Trimming cost V 5 bases and J 0 bases, with 10 bases left between them. The CDR3 has 14 residues. The CDR3 region has the DNA TGTGCCAGTAGTCTCGCGCTTACTAACTATGGCTACACCTTC. Translated: CASSLALTNYGYTF.

V and J are TRBV5-1 and TRBJ2-5, with D uncertain. Between the trimmed V and J ends, which lost 4 bases and 4 bases, there was a span of 8 bases. Germline V gives CDR1 SGHRS, CDR2 YFSETQ. There are 12 residues in the CDR3. The CDR3 protein is CASSRVSETQYF. The CDR3 region has the DNA TGCGCCAGCAGCCGGGTATCAGAGACCCAGTACTTC.

This chain joins TRBV4-3 and TRBJ2-3; 7 bases fit TRBD2. This CDR3 is 18 amino acids long. From germline, CDR1 is LGHNA and CDR2 YSLEER. The V and J ends lost 1 base and 0 bases, in that order; junction bases with no gene match: 10. The CDR3 DNA follows: TGCGCCAGCAGCCAAGGGAAAAGCGGGGCCTCTAGCACAGATACGCAGTATTTT. Its translation: CASSQGKSGASSTDTQYF.

This chain links TRBV5-4 with TRBJ2-7; weak D call: TRBD2 (5 bases). Germline CDR1 and CDR2: SGHNT and YYREEE (reference sequence). The CDR3 spans 17 residues. The V and J ends lost 4 bases and 2 bases respectively, with 22 bases between them. The DNA of the CDR3 is TGTGCCAGCAGCGCACAAACTAGTCCTTCCGCCGCCTACGAGCAGTACTTC. Amino acid sequence: CASSAQTSPSAAYEQYF.

The chain uses TRBV2 and TRBJ2-7; 7 bases align to TRBD2. Germline loops: CDR1 SNHLY, CDR2 FYNNEI. V lost 5 bases to trimming and J lost 2 bases; unmatched junction nucleotides: 12. This CDR3 has 16 amino acids. CDR3 sequence (DNA): TGTGCCAGCAGTTCCGATCGGCTAGCGGCTACCTACGAGCAGTACTTC. Residues: CASSSDRLAATYEQYF.

This clone showed up just once. The CDR3 nucleotides read TGTGCCAGCAGTGAGCGACAGGGGCAGCAGTACTTC. Translated, it gives CASSERQGQQYF. The rearrangement joins TRBV25-1 to TRBJ2-7, with 8 bases lining up with TRBD1. Trimming at V came to 3 bases and at J to 8 bases, leaving 3 bases not matched to a gene. The CDR3 length is 12 residues. The germline CDR1 and CDR2 sequences are MGHDK and SYGVNS.

The rearrangement links TRBV21-1 to TRBJ1-3; TRBD1 reflects the table's D call only, with no check against the DNA. TRBV21-1 is a pseudogene segment. The CDR3 is 18 amino acids. In DNA form, the CDR3 reads TGTGCCAGCAGCATCCATGACCCCGGGACAGGGGAAGATCGCACCATATATTTT. Its translation is CASSIHDPGTGEDRTIYF.

This clone was seen only once. The CDR3: CASSQGRGPPGDTQYF. CDR3 DNA sequence: TGTGCCAGCAGCCAAGGGCGGGGGCCACCTGGAGATACGCAGTATTTT. The chain joins TRBV14 to TRBJ2-3; tentative D call: TRBD2 (7 bases). V was pared by 1 base and J by 5 bases, with 16 bases between. Per the germline V gene, CDR1 is SGHDN and CDR2 is FVKESK. This CDR3 region has 16 residues.

The chain joins TRBV5-6 to TRBJ1-1, with D possibly being TRBD1 (5 bases). Trimming pared 0 bases from V and 8 bases from J, leaving 8 bases between. From germline, CDR1 is SGHDT and CDR2 YYEEEE. CDR3 length: 12 amino acids. The CDR3 DNA reads as TGTGCCAGCAGCTTGGTCCAGGGCGAAGCTTTCTTT. Translating it yields CASSLVQGEAFF.

This clone has only one observation. The rearrangement joins TRBV5-1 to TRBJ2-7, with a weak D call TRBD1 (6 bases). The CDR3 totals 14 residues. V lost 4 bases and J 4 bases, leaving 15 bases between the germline ends. Germline CDR1 SGHRS, CDR2 YFSETQ. The CDR3: CASSLGTPYYEQYF. In nucleotides, the CDR3 is TGCGCCAGCAGCCTAGGGACACCTTATTACGAGCAGTACTTC.

J is TRBJ2-1 and V is TRBV5-1; 9 positions match TRBD1. Germline CDR1 is SGHRS and CDR2 is YFSETQ. The J segment lost 10 bases and the V segment lost 4 bases, leaving 6 bases of the junction unmatched. This CDR3 comprises 13 residues. CDR3 sequence: CASSPGQGLEQFF. The CDR3 coding sequence is TGCGCCAGCAGCCCGGGACAGGGATTAGAGCAGTTCTTC.

This clone is a singleton in its sample. The rearrangement links TRBV5-6 to TRBJ2-1; weak D call: TRBD1 (7 bases). The germline gives CDR1 SGHDT, CDR2 YYEEEE. The length of the CDR3 is 12 residues. V was cut by 2 bases and J by 15 bases, with 15 bases left in between. The CDR3 nucleotides read TGTGCCAGCAGCTTCCCGACAGGGAGGCGGTTCTTC. This encodes CASSFPTGRRFF.

The V call is TRBV5-1, the J call TRBJ2-5; TRBD2 aligns across 14 bases. CDR3 length: 15 residues. The junction had 1 base not matched to a gene; V was cut back by 3 bases and J by 3 bases. Germline CDR1 SGHRS, CDR2 YFSETQ. CDR3 DNA sequence: TGCGCCAGCAGCTCGGGACTAGCGGGGGAAGAGACCCAGTACTTC. It specifies CASSSGLAGEETQYF.

As regards this clone: Other DNA sequences from this sample encode an identical CDR3 as well. The V gene is TRBV27, the J gene TRBJ1-2; maybe TRBD1 (6 bases). Per the germline V gene, CDR1 is MNHEY and CDR2 is SMNVEV (reference sequence). Trimming removed 4 bases from V and 0 bases from J, with 6 bases in between. This CDR3 comprises 13 residues. As DNA, the CDR3 is TGTGCCAGCAGTTGGACAGCTAACTATGGCTACACCTTC. It specifies CASSWTANYGYTF.

CDR3 bases: TGCGCCAGCAGCCCTCAACAGGGGACCTATGGCTACACCTTC. Encoded protein: CASSPQQGTYGYTF. The V and J genes are TRBV5-1 and TRBJ1-2; 7 nucleotides match TRBD1. Per the germline V gene, CDR1 is SGHRS and CDR2 is YFSETQ. V was pared by 4 bases and J by 4 bases, with 7 bases of the junction left unmatched. The CDR3 spans 14 residues.

The rearrangement uses TRBV18 and TRBJ2-3; D gene ambiguous. Per germline, CDR1 KGHSH and CDR2 LQKENI. Trimming left V 0 bases short and J 2 bases short, with 6 bases between. The CDR3 loop spans 14 amino acids. This chain's CDR3 is CASSPPSSTDTQYF. The DNA for the CDR3 is TGTGCCAGCTCACCACCGTCATCCACAGATACGCAGTATTTT.

This chain uses TRBV28 with TRBJ1-4; weak D call: TRBD1 (6 bases). Germline V gene data show CDR1 as MDHEN and CDR2 as SYDVKM. CDR3 length equals 15 residues. V dropped 4 bases and J dropped 5 bases, with 14 bases sitting between them. The CDR3 DNA follows: TGTGCCAGCAGTTCGGGGGGGCAGGGAAATGAAAAACTGTTTTTT. Protein product: CASSSGGQGNEKLFF.

This chain links TRBV30 with TRBJ1-1, with D tentatively TRBD1 (6 bases). Germline CDR1 and CDR2: GTSNPN and SVGIG (reference sequence). V was pared by 0 bases and J by 3 bases, with 14 bases between. There are 15 residues in the CDR3. CDR3 bases: TGTGCCTGGAGTGTACCCTGGGGGCCGTACACTGAAGCTTTCTTT. Residues: CAWSVPWGPYTEAFF.

The V call is TRBV7-9, the J call TRBJ1-5, with D uncertain. In germline, CDR1 is SEHNR, CDR2 FQNEAQ (reference sequence). The CDR3 length is 13 residues. V lost 5 bases and J lost 4, with 9 bases in between. The CDR3 spells CASSPLANQPQHF. The CDR3, as DNA: TGTGCCAGCAGCCCGTTGGCAAATCAGCCCCAGCATTTT.

The DNA for the CDR3 is TGTGCCAGCAGCCGGACAGGGGATTACGAGCAGTACTTC. Its translation: CASSRTGDYEQYF. V is TRBV6-5 and J is TRBJ2-7, with TRBD1 identical over 9 bases. The CDR3 is 13 amino acids. From germline, CDR1 is MNHEY and CDR2 SVGAGI. V was clipped by 6 bases and J by 4 bases; unmatched bases: 4.

This chain connects TRBV29-1 to TRBJ2-3; TRBD2 agrees at 12 bases. V shed 2 bases, J shed 0 bases, and the junction held 9 bases outside the gene matches. The CDR3 contains 18 residues. Germline V CDR1 and CDR2: SQVTM, ANQGSEA. CDR3 sequence: CSVERRLAGAASTDTQYF. Here the CDR3 DNA reads TGCAGCGTTGAAAGGCGACTAGCGGGGGCAGCTAGCACAGATACGCAGTATTTT.

This chain uses TRBV3-1 (or the pseudogene TRBV3-2) with TRBJ2-2, with D perhaps matching TRBD2 (6 bases). V lost 0 bases to trimming and J lost 4 bases, with 15 bases between them. Germline assignment: CDR1 LGHDT and CDR2 YNNKEL (reference sequence). The CDR3 covers 17 residues. DNA of the CDR3: TGTGCCAGCAGCCAAGATAGGGCCTCCGGGGGCACCGGGGAGCTGTTTTTT. As protein: CASSQDRASGGTGELFF.

This chain joins TRBV19 and TRBJ1-5, with unresolved D. Trimming shortened V by 5 bases and J by 2 bases, and 13 bases separated the two germline ends. The CDR3 runs to 15 residues. Germline V CDR1 and CDR2: LNHDA, SQIVND (reference sequence). The CDR3 loop reads CASSDLFAGNQPQHF. Written as DNA, the CDR3 is TGTGCCAGTAGTGATCTATTTGCGGGCAATCAGCCCCAGCATTTT.

This chain joins TRBV23-1 and TRBJ2-1; a possible D gene is TRBD2 (6 bases). TRBV23-1 is sorted into the ORF group, with uncertain function. This CDR3 is built from 13 residues. V lost 4 bases and J lost 10, with 14 bases in between. The CDR3, as DNA: TGCGCCAGCAGTCTTCCGGGGGAGTCCGAGCAGTTCTTC. Translation: CASSLPGESEQFF.

The rearrangement links TRBV6-2 or TRBV6-3 to TRBJ2-1, with 8 nucleotides matching TRBD1. V lost 6 bases and J lost 6; bases outside the gene matches: 10. The CDR3 contains 15 residues. CDR1 is MNHEY, CDR2 SVGEGT, per germline. The CDR3 DNA sequence: TGTGCCAGCAGCCCCTGGACAGGGCCCCCCAATGAGCAGTTCTTC. Its protein product is CASSPWTGPPNEQFF.

The rearrangement links TRBV25-1 to TRBJ1-1; D gene ambiguous. The V gene's germline CDR1 is MGHDK and CDR2 SYGVNS. Trimming pared 5 bases from V and 0 bases from J, leaving 13 bases between. The CDR3 runs 15 residues. CDR3 DNA: TGTGCCAGCAGTTTACCGGGGAACCTGAACACTGAAGCTTTCTTT. It yields the protein CASSLPGNLNTEAFF.